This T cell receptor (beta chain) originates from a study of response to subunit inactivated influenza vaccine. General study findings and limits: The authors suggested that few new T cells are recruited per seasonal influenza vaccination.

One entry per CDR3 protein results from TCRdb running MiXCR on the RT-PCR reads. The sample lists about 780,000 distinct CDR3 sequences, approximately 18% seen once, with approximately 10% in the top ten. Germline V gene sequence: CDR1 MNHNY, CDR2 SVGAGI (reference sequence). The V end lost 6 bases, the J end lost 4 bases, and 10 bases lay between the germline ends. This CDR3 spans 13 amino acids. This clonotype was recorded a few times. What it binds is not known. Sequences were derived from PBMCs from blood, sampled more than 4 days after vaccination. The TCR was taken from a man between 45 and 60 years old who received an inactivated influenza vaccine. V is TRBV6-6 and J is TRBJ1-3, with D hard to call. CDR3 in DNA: TGTGCCAGCAGCAGTGAGGCCGGAAACACCATATATTTT. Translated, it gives CASSSEAGNTIYF.